This T cell receptor beta chain appears in the sequencing data of a study of CD8 T cells in Susac syndrome. Whole-study findings and limits: Maximal CD8+ clonal expansion in Susac was observed within TEMRA cells and among active patients.

About this clonotype itself: Its antigen remains unidentified.

The CDR3 totals 14 residues. The V gene end was trimmed by 6 bases and the J gene end by 5 bases; junction bases not matched to a gene: 4. Germline assignment: CDR1 MNHEY and CDR2 SVGEGT. Random hexamers served to reverse transcribe roughly 0.45 to 1 ug RNA. TCRdb fed the immunoSEQ multiplex PCR reads into MiXCR, producing one record per CDR3 protein. Among around 80,000 distinct CDR3 sequences listed, 93% were seen once. This clonotype was obtained from a human donor with Susac syndrome. The chain joins TRBV6-2 or TRBV6-3 to TRBJ1-5, with 10 nucleotides matching TRBD1. The sequencing input was CD8+ T cells from PBMCs. The CDR3 bases are TGTGCCAGCAGCAAAGACAGGGGGCATCAGCCCCAGCATTTT. Protein sequence: CASSKDRGHQPQHF.